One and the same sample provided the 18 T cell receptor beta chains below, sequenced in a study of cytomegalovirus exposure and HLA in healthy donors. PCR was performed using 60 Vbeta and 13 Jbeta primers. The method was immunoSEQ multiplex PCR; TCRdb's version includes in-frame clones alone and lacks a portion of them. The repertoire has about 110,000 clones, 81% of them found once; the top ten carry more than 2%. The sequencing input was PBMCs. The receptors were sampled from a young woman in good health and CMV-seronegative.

The chain's CDR3 is CASSLPHDRAASYYEQYF. The CDR3 bases are TGCGCCAGCAGTTTACCTCATGACAGGGCTGCGAGTTACTACGAGCAGTACTTC. This sequence joins TRBV5-1 and TRBJ2-7, with 7 bases that match TRBD1. The CDR3 extends over 18 amino acids. Per the germline V gene, CDR1 is SGHRS and CDR2 is YFSETQ. V gave up 5 bases and J gave up 3 bases; unmatched junction bases: 20.

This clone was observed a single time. The CDR3 is CASSSSEDWTGGYEQYF. The DNA of the CDR3 is TGTGCCAGCAGCTCCAGCGAGGACTGGACAGGGGGCTACGAGCAGTACTTC. The rearrangement joins TRBV11-2 to TRBJ2-7; 10 nucleotides align to TRBD1. Per germline, CDR1 SGHAT and CDR2 FQNNGV. V lost 4 bases, J lost 3 bases, and 12 bases stayed unmatched. The CDR3 is made up of 17 amino acids.

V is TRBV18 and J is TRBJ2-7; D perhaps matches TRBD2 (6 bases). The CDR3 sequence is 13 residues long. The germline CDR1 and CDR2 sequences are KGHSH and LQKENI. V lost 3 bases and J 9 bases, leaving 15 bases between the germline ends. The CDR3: CASSPGSVDRQYF. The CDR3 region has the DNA TGTGCCAGCTCACCCGGGAGTGTTGATAGGCAGTACTTC.

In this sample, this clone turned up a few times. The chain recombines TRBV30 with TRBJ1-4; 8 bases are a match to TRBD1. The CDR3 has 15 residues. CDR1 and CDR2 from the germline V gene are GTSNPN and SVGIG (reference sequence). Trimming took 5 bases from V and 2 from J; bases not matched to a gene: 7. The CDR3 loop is CAWHKRTGTNEKLFF. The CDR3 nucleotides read TGTGCCTGGCACAAAAGGACAGGGACTAATGAAAAACTGTTTTTT.

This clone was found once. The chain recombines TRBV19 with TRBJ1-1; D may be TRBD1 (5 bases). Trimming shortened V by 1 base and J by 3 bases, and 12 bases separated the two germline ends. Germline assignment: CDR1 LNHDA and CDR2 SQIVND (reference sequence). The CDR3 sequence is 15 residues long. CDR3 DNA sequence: TGTGCCAGTAGTATAGGATGGGGCAGGGACACTGAAGCTTTCTTT. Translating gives CASSIGWGRDTEAFF. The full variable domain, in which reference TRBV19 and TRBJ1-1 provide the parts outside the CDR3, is DGGITQSPKYLFRKEGQNVTLSCEQNLNHDAMYWYRQDPGQGLRLIYYSQIVNDFQKGDIAEGYSVSREKKESFPLTVTSAQKNPTAFYLCASSIGWGRDTEAFFGQGTRLTVV.

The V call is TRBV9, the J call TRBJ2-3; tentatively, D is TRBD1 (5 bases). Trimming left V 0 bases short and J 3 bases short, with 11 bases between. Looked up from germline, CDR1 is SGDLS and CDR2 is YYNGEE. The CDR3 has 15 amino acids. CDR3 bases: TGTGCCAGCAGCGTAGGGGGCGGAAAAACAGATACGCAGTATTTT. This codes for CASSVGGGKTDTQYF.

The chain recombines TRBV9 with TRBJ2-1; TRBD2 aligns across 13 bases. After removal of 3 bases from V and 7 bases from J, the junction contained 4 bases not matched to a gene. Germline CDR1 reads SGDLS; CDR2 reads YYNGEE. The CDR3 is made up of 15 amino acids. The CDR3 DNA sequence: TGTGCCAGCAGCGCGGGACTAGCGGGGATAAATGAGCAGTTCTTC. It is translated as CASSAGLAGINEQFF.

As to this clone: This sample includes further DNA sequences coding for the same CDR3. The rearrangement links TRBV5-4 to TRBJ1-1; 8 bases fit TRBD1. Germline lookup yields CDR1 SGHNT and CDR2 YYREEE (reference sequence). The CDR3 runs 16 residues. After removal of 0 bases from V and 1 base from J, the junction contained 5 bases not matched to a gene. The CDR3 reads CASSLVPGGTNTEAFF. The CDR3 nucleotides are TGTGCCAGCAGCTTGGTTCCAGGGGGCACGAACACTGAAGCTTTCTTT.

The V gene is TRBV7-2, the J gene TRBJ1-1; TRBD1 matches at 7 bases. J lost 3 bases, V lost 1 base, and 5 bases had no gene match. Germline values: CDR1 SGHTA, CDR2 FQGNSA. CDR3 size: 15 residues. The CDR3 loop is CASSLEVTGYTEAFF. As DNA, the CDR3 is TGTGCCAGCAGCTTAGAGGTGACAGGGTACACTGAAGCTTTCTTT.

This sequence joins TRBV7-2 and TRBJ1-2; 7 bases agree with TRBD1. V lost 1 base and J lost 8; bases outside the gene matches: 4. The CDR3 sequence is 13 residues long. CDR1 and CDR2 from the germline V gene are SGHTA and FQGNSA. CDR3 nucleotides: TGTGCCAGCAGCTTAGAGGGGGCTGGGGGCTACACCTTC. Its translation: CASSLEGAGGYTF. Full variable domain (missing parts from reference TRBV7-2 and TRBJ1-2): GAGVSQSPSNKVTEKGKDVELRCDPISGHTALYWYRQSLGQGLEFLIYFQGNSAPDKSGLPSDRFSAERTGGSVSTLTIQRTQQEDSAVYLCASSLEGAGGYTFGSGTRLTVV.

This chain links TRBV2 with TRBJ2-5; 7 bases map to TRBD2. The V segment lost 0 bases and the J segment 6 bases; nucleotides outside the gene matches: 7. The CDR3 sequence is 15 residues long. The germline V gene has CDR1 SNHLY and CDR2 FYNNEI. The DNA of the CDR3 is TGTGCCAGCAGTGAAGCGGGCGGGAGCAAAAAGACCCAGTACTTC. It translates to CASSEAGGSKKTQYF.

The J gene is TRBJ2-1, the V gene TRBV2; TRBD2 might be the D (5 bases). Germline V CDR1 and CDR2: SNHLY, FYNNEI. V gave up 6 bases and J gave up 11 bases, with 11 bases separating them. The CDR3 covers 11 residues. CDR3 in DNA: TGTGCCAGCAGAACTAGTCCTAAGCAGTTCTTC. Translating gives CASRTSPKQFF.

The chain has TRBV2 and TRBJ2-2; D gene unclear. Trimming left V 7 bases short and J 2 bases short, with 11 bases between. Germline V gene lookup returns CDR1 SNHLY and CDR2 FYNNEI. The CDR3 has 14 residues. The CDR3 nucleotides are TGTGCCAGCATGGCACGCTCAAACACCGGGGAGCTGTTTTTT. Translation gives CASMARSNTGELFF.

DNA of the CDR3: TGTGCCAGCAGTTCAATCGACAGGGCGTACGAGCAGTACTTC. It yields the protein CASSSIDRAYEQYF. The V and J genes are TRBV28 and TRBJ2-7; TRBD1 agrees at 7 bases. The CDR3 is 14 amino acids. V lost 4 bases, J lost 4 bases, and 7 bases stayed unmatched. Germline V gene sequence: CDR1 MDHEN, CDR2 SYDVKM.

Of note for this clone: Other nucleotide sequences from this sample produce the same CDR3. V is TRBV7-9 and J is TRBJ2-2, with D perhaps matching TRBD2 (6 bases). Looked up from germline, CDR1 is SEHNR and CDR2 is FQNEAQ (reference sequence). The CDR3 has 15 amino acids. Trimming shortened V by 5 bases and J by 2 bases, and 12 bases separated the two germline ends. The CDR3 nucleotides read TGTGCCAGCAGCCCTCGGGAGCAAAACACCGGGGAGCTGTTTTTT. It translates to CASSPREQNTGELFF.

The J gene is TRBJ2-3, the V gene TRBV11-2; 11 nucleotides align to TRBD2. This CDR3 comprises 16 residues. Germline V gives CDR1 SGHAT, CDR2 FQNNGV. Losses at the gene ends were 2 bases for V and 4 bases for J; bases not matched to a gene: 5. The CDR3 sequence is CASSLTSGSYADTQYF. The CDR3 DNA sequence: TGTGCCAGCAGCTTAACTAGCGGGAGCTACGCAGATACGCAGTATTTT.

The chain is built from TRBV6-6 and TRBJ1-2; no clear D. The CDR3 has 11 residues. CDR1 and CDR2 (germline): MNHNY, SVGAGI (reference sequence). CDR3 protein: CVSTENYGYTF. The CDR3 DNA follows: TGTGTCTCGACGGAGAACTATGGCTACACCTTC.

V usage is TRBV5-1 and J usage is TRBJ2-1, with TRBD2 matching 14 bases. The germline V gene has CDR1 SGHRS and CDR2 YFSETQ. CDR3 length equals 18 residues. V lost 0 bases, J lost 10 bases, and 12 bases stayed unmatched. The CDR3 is CASSLVVGTSGSLREQFF. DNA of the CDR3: TGCGCCAGCAGCTTGGTTGTTGGGACTAGCGGGAGCCTCCGGGAGCAGTTCTTC.